These 5 T cell receptor beta chains share one sample of origin, sequenced in a study of control samples from healthy donors and cancer patients. Generated by immunoSEQ multiplex PCR, the TCRdb table keeps only in-frame clones and is missing some. In the table there are about 89,000 clones, about 84% of which are singletons. Sequencing was carried out using blood. These receptors were taken from a woman between 40 and 50 years old in good health.

This sequence joins TRBV18 and TRBJ1-2; D remains unclear. The CDR3 totals 13 residues. Germline-derived CDR1 and CDR2 are KGHSH and LQKENI. With 3 bases removed from V and 6 bases from J, the gap between germline ends came to 11 bases. CDR3 sequence reads: CASSPGREDGYTF. The CDR3 DNA follows: TGTGCCAGCTCACCGGGGAGAGAGGATGGCTACACCTTC.

The rearrangement joins TRBV7-4 to TRBJ2-7; possibly TRBD1 or TRBD2 for D (5 bases each). Germline lookup yields CDR1 SGHVT and CDR2 SQSDAQ. Trimming took 5 bases from V and 0 from J, leaving 17 bases between them. This CDR3 has 16 amino acids. The CDR3 loop reads CASSPRAGAHSYEQYF. The CDR3 bases are TGTGCCAGCAGCCCACGGGCCGGGGCCCACTCCTACGAGCAGTACTTC.

The chain uses TRBV4-2 and TRBJ2-3; the match to TRBD1 covers 7 bases. CDR3 length equals 16 residues. Germline CDR1 and CDR2: LGHNA and YNFKEQ. The ends lost 3 bases at V and 6 bases at J; junction bases unmatched: 12. The CDR3 DNA sequence: TGTGCCAGCAGCCAGGCAGGGACAGTTGGGAGCGATACGCAGTATTTT. It specifies CASSQAGTVGSDTQYF.

The chain uses TRBV30 and TRBJ1-4; 9 bases agree with TRBD1. The trim removed 0 bases at V and 4 bases at J, leaving 9 bases unmatched. In germline, CDR1 is GTSNPN, CDR2 SVGIG (reference sequence). CDR3 length: 17 residues. The CDR3 DNA sequence: TGTGCCTGGAGTGTACCCCCCACAGGGGGCTATAATGAAAAACTGTTTTTT. It codes for CAWSVPPTGGYNEKLFF.

The V call is TRBV24-1, the J call TRBJ2-3; TRBD2 matches at 9 bases. Germline V CDR1 and CDR2: KGHDR, SFDVKD. J gave up 5 bases and V 9 bases, and 8 bases lay outside the gene matches. This CDR3 is built from 14 residues. The CDR3 region has the DNA TGTGCCACCTCGGGGCGGGGGGGCCAAGATACGCAGTATTTT. Translating it yields CATSGRGGQDTQYF.